A selection of T cell receptor beta chains follows, all from one sample in a study of type 1 regulatory T cells. In TCRdb, the reads were re-called with MiXCR into one record per CDR3 protein. The sample contains 80,000 to 100,000 distinct CDR3 sequences, roughly 31% of which appear only once. The sequenced sample was CD4+ T cells, either the whole sample or a sorted fraction (not recorded which). Receptors originate from a human donor in good health. Each CDR3 is given with its conserved first and last residue. Each record gives: clone size, V gene, D gene, J gene, CDR3 protein, CDR3 DNA. D genes are given only for firm matches. Only part of the rows carry a size: once, few, many, or a class if the clone is expanded.

few,TRBV20-1,TRBD1,TRBJ2-1,CSARDTRTGASYNEQFF,TGCAGTGCTAGAGATACGCGAACAGGGGCTTCCTACAATGAGCAGTTCTTC
.,TRBV7-8,TRBD1,TRBJ1-5,CASSPYRGWDNQPQHF,TGTGCCAGCAGCCCCTACAGGGGTTGGGACAATCAGCCCCAGCATTTT
few,TRBV19,.,TRBJ1-2,CASSPNDGSGAYGYTF,TGTGCCAGTAGTCCGAATGATGGCAGCGGAGCCTATGGCTACACCTTC
.,TRBV29-1,.,TRBJ2-1,CSVEGNNEQFF,TGCAGCGTTGAGGGGAACAATGAGCAGTTCTTC
.,TRBV6-6,.,TRBJ2-5,CASSYGSGETQYF,TGTGCCAGCAGTTACGGGAGTGGAGAGACCCAGTACTTC
medium-sized,TRBV5-1,TRBD1,TRBJ2-7,CASSSTGVSYEQYF,TGCGCCAGCAGTTCTACAGGGGTCTCCTACGAGCAGTACTTC
few,TRBV5-6,.,TRBJ2-3,CASSLESGTDTQYF,TGTGCCAGCAGCTTGGAATCGGGCACAGATACGCAGTATTTT
few,TRBV10-3,TRBD2,TRBJ2-1,CAISGGLAGNEQFF,TGTGCCATCAGTGGGGGACTAGCGGGAAATGAGCAGTTCTTC
.,TRBV28,.,TRBJ2-1,CASSSLSNNEQFF,TGTGCCAGCAGTTCTCTCTCCAACAATGAGCAGTTCTTC
few,TRBV20-1,.,TRBJ2-7,CSVVVRDEQYF,TGCAGCGTAGTAGTGAGAGACGAGCAGTACTTC
many,TRBV29-1,.,TRBJ2-1,CSVVAPSSYNEQFF,TGCAGCGTTGTCGCGCCAAGCTCCTACAATGAGCAGTTCTTC
few,TRBV7-2,.,TRBJ1-2,CASSLPRGYGYTF,TGTGCCAGCAGCTTACCCAGGGGCTATGGCTACACCTTC
.,TRBV11-3,TRBD2,TRBJ2-1,CASSLGRGSGSSNEQFF,TGTGCCAGCAGCTTAGGGCGGGGTAGCGGGAGTTCTAATGAGCAGTTCTTC
few,TRBV9,TRBD1,TRBJ2-1,CASSDRDRGRGEQFF,TGTGCCAGCAGCGACCGGGACAGGGGGCGGGGTGAGCAGTTCTTC
many,TRBV7-2,.,TRBJ2-3,CASSLVPDTQYF,TGTGCCAGCAGCTTGGTGCCAGATACGCAGTATTTT
.,TRBV20-1,TRBD2,TRBJ2-1,CSARAPGLEARNEQFF,TGCAGTGCTAGAGCCCCGGGACTAGAGGCTAGAAATGAGCAGTTCTTC
.,TRBV30,TRBD2,TRBJ2-7,CAWSSSGRTYEQYF,TGTGCCTGGAGTTCTAGCGGGAGGACCTACGAGCAGTACTTC
few,TRBV10-2,.,TRBJ2-7,CATHLGGSSSYEQYF,TGCGCCACCCACCTTGGCGGCAGCTCCTCCTACGAGCAGTACTTC
.,TRBV5-4,.,TRBJ2-2,CASSSRDLRDTGELFF,TGTGCCAGCAGCTCCCGGGACCTTCGGGACACCGGGGAGCTGTTTTTT
.,TRBV3-1,.,TRBJ1-1,CASSQPARGMNTEAFF,TGTGCCAGCAGCCAGCCGGCTCGGGGTATGAACACTGAAGCTTTCTTT
.,TRBV19,TRBD1,TRBJ1-5,CASSKRRDRSNQPQHF,TGTGCCAGTAGTAAGAGGCGGGACAGGAGCAATCAGCCCCAGCATTTT
many,TRBV10-3,.,TRBJ2-3,CASGRNTDTQYF,TGTGCCTCAGGCCGGAACACAGATACGCAGTATTTT
few,TRBV30,.,TRBJ1-5,CAWSHQGGNQPQHF,TGTGCCTGGAGTCACCAGGGAGGGAATCAGCCCCAGCATTTT
few,TRBV18,.,TRBJ1-6,CASSTGQLNSPLHF,TGTGCCAGTAGTACCGGACAGCTGAATTCACCCCTCCACTTT
.,TRBV5-6,TRBD2,TRBJ2-7,CASRPGLAGGYEQYF,TGTGCCAGCAGACCGGGACTAGCGGGAGGCTACGAGCAGTACTTC
.,TRBV11-3,.,TRBJ2-2,CASSLGFWGPVEPNTGELFF,TGTGCCAGCAGCCTCGGTTTCTGGGGGCCGGTGGAACCGAACACCGGGGAGCTGTTTTTT
.,TRBV19,.,TRBJ2-1,CASSDGLSQVF,TGTGCCAGTAGTGATGGACTGTCACAGGTCTTC
few,TRBV20-1,.,TRBJ2-2,CSARSQGPGELFF,TGCAGTGCTAGATCCCAGGGGCCCGGGGAGCTGTTTTTT
.,TRBV5-5,.,TRBJ2-7,CASSLEIYEQYF,TGTGCCAGCAGCTTGGAGATCTACGAGCAGTACTTC
.,TRBV7-2,.,TRBJ1-1,CASSFSGQNTEAFF,TGTGCCAGCAGCTTCTCGGGACAGAACACTGAAGCTTTCTTT
.,TRBV20-1,TRBD1,TRBJ2-1,CSVLPDGAGGSYNEQFF,TGCAGTGTCCTACCCGATGGGGCAGGGGGTTCCTACAATGAGCAGTTCTTC
.,TRBV19,.,TRBJ2-1,CASSLWERGNEQFF,TGTGCCAGTAGTTTGTGGGAGAGAGGCAATGAGCAGTTCTTC
few,TRBV20-1,.,TRBJ2-3,CSASIGAFTDTQYF,TGCAGTGCTAGTATAGGGGCGTTCACAGATACGCAGTATTTT
many,TRBV20-1,.,TRBJ2-1,CSARGQGNNEQFF,TGCAGTGCTAGAGGCCAAGGGAACAATGAGCAGTTCTTC
.,TRBV18,.,TRBJ2-3,CASSPLMVGSSDTQYF,TGTGCCAGCTCACCACTGATGGTCGGGAGTTCAGATACGCAGTATTTT
medium-sized,TRBV5-1,TRBD2,TRBJ2-1,CASSRLPSGSLGNEQFF,TGCGCCAGCAGCCGTCTCCCGAGCGGGAGCCTAGGGAATGAGCAGTTCTTC